This T cell receptor (beta chain) was sequenced in a study of cytotoxic CD8 clonotypes in ibrutinib-treated CLL. As for the study in general: There were, on average, approximately 260,000 productive templates and 90,000 to 95,000 productive rearrangements per sample.

CDR3 length: 12 amino acids. The V gene lost 2 bases and the J gene lost 7 bases, with 10 bases spanning the gap. CDR1 and CDR2 (germline): SGHDT, YYEEEE. About this clone itself: Antigen specificity is unknown.

General study points: Clonality went higher at ibrutinib response and then dropped back toward baseline at progression. In comparison with age-matched healthy donors, baseline clonality was higher and tracked circulating CD8+ T-cell counts. Public clonotypes were rare and shrank or held steady on treatment.

Repertoires were generated with immunoSEQ multiplex PCR, while TCRdb's copy carries only in-frame clones and drops some. This sample carries 30,000 to 40,000 clones, approximately 69% of them seen once, and the ten largest clones take around 30%. The sample consisted of PBMCs, taken before ibrutinib treatment. The chain links TRBV5-6 to TRBJ2-7; no reliable D call. The clonotype was recovered from a human donor with chronic lymphocytic leukemia. The CDR3 loop is CASSFFQTEQYF. The CDR3 coding sequence is TGTGCCAGCAGCTTTTTCCAGACTGAGCAGTACTTC.